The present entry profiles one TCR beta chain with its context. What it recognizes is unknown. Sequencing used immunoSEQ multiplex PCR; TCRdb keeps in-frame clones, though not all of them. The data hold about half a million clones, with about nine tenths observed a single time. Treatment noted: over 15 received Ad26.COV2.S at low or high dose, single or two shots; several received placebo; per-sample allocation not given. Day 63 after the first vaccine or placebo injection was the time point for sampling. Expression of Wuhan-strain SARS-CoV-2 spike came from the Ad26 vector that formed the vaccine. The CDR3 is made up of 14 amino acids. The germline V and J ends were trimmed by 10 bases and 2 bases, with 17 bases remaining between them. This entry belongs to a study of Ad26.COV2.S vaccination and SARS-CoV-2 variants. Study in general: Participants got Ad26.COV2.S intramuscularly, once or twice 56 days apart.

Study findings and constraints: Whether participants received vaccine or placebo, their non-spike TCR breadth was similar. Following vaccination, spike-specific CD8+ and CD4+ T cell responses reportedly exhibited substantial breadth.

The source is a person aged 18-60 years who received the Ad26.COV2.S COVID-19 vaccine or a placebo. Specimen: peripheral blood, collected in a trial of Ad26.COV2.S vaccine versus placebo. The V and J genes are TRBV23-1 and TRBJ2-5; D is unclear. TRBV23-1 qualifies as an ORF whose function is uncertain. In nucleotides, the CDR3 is TGCGCCACCAAAATACAAGAGATACAAGAGACCCAGTACTTC. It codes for CATKIQEIQETQYF.